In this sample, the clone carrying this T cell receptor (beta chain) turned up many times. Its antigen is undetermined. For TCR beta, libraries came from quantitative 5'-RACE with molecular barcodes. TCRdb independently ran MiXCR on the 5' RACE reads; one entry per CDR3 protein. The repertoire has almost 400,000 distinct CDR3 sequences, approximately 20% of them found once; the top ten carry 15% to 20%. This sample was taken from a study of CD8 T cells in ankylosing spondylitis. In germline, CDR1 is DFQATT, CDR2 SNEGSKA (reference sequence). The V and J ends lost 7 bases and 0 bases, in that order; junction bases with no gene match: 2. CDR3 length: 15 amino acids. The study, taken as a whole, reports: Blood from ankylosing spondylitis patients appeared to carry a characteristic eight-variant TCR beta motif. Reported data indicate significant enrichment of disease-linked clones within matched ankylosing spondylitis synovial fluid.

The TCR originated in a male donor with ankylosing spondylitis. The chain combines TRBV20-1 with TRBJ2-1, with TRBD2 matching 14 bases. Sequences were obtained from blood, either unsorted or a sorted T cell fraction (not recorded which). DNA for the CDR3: TGCAGTGGACTAGCGGGAGGGAGCTCCTACAATGAGCAGTTCTTC. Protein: CSGLAGGSSYNEQFF.